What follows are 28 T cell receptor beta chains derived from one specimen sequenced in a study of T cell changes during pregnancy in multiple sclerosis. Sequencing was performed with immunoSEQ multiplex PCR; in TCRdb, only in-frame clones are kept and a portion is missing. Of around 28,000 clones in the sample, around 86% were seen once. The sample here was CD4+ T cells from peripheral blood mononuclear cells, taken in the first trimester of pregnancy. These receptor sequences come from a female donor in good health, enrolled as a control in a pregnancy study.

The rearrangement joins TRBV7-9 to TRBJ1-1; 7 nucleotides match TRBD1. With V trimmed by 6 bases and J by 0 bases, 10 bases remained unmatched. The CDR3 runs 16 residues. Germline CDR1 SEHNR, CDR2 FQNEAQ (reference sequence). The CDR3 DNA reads TGTGCCAGCAGGTCCCGGACAGGCCGCATGAACACTGAAGCTTTCTTT. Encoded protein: CASRSRTGRMNTEAFF.

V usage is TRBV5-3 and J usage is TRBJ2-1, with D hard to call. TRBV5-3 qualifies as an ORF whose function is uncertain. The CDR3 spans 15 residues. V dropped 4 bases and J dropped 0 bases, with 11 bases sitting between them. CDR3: CARSPLNPSYNEQFF. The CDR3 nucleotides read TGTGCCAGAAGCCCCCTTAATCCCTCCTACAATGAGCAGTTCTTC.

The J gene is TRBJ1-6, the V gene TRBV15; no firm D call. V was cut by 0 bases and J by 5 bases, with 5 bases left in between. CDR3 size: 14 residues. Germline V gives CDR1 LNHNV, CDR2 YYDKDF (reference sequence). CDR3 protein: CATSRDQNNSPLHF. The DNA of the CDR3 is TGTGCCACCAGCAGAGATCAGAATAATTCACCCCTCCACTTT. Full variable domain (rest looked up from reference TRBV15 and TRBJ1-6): DAMVIQNPRYQVTQFGKPVTLSCSQTLNHNVMYWYQQKSSQAPKLLFHYYDKDFNNEADTPDNFQSRRPNTSFCFLDIRSPGLGDTAMYLCATSRDQNNSPLHFGNGTRLTVT.

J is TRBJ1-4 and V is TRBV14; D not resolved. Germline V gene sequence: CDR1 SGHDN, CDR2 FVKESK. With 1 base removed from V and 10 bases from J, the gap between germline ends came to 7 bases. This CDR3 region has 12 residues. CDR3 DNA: TGTGCCAGCAGCCAAGGAGGGAGAAAACTGTTTTTT. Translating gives CASSQGGRKLFF.

CDR3 in DNA: TGTGCCAGCAGTCACACGGGGACTGGGGCCAACGTCCTGACTTTC. Translation gives CASSHTGTGANVLTF. V usage is TRBV7-9 and J usage is TRBJ2-6; a weak D match, TRBD2 (5 bases). This CDR3 contains 15 residues. Germline CDR1 SEHNR, CDR2 FQNEAQ (reference sequence). V dropped 6 bases and J dropped 2 bases, with 11 bases sitting between them.

CDR3 in DNA: TGTGCCGCCATGAGGAGCTCCTATAATTCACCCCTCCACTTT. This translates into CAAMRSSYNSPLHF. This rearrangement joins TRBV28 to TRBJ1-6; unclear D gene. CDR1 is MDHEN and CDR2 is SYDVKM in the germline V gene. Deletions cut 11 bases from V and 0 bases from J, with 11 bases between. The CDR3 runs 14 residues.

The CDR3 spells CASSVRDRSGEETQYF. CDR3 bases: TGTGCCAGCAGCGTTAGGGACAGATCGGGAGAAGAGACCCAGTACTTC. V gene TRBV9 combines with J gene TRBJ2-5; the D gene is possibly TRBD1 (7 bases). V lost 2 bases and J lost 3, with 17 bases in between. The germline CDR1 and CDR2 sequences are SGDLS and YYNGEE. This CDR3 is 16 amino acids long. Drawing the rest from reference TRBV9 and TRBJ2-5, the complete variable domain is DSGVTQTPKHLITATGQRVTLRCSPRSGDLSVYWYQQSLDQGLQFLIQYYNGEERAKGNILERFSAQQFPDLHSELNLSSLELGDSALYFCASSVRDRSGEETQYFGPGTRLLVL.

CDR3 amino acids: CASSSHTTTPYEQYF. CDR3 DNA sequence: TGTGCCAGCAGCTCCCACACGACTACCCCCTACGAGCAGTACTTC. V and J are TRBV7-2 and TRBJ2-7; maybe TRBD2 (5 bases). Germline V gene sequence: CDR1 SGHTA, CDR2 FQGNSA. The CDR3 has 15 amino acids. V gave up 4 bases and J gave up 2 bases, with 15 bases separating them.

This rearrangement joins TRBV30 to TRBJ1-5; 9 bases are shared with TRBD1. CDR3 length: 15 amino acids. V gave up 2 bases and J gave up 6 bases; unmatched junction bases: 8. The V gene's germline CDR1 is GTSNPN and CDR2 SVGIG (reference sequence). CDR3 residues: CAWSRGTGGGQPQHF. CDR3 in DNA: TGTGCCTGGAGTCGGGGCACAGGGGGCGGTCAGCCCCAGCATTTT.

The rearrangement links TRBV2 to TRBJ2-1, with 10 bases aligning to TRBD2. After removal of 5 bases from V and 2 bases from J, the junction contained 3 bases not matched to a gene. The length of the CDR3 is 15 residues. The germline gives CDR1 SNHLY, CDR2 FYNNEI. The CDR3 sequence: CASSSTSGTYNEQFF. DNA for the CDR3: TGTGCCAGCAGTAGCACTAGCGGGACCTACAATGAGCAGTTCTTC. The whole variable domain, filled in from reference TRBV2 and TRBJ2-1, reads EPEVTQTPSHQVTQMGQEVILRCVPISNHLYFYWYRQILGQKVEFLVSFYNNEISEKSEIFDDQFSVERPDGSNFTLKIRSTKLEDSAMYFCASSSTSGTYNEQFFGPGTRLTVL.

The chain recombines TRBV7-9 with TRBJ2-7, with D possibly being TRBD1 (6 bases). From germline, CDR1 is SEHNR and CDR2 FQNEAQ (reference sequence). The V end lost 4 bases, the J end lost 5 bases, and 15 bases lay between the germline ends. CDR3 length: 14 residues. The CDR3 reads CASSSSGTINEQYF. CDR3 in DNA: TGTGCCAGCAGCTCGTCCGGGACAATCAACGAGCAGTACTTC.

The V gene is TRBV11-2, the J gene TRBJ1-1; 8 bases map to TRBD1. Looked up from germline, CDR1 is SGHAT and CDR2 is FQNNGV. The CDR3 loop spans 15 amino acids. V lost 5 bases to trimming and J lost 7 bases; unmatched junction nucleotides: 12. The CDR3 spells CASSPRQGSRGEAFF. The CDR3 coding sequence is TGTGCCAGCAGCCCGAGACAGGGGAGTAGGGGTGAAGCTTTCTTT.

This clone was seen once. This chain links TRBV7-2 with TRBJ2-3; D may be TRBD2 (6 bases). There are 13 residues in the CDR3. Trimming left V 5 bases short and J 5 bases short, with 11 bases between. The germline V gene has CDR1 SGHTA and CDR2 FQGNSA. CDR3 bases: TGTGCCAGCAGCCAGACTAGACAAGATACGCAGTATTTT. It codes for CASSQTRQDTQYF. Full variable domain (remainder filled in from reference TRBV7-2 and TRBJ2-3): GAGVSQSPSNKVTEKGKDVELRCDPISGHTALYWYRQSLGQGLEFLIYFQGNSAPDKSGLPSDRFSAERTGGSVSTLTIQRTQQEDSAVYLCASSQTRQDTQYFGPGTRLTVL.

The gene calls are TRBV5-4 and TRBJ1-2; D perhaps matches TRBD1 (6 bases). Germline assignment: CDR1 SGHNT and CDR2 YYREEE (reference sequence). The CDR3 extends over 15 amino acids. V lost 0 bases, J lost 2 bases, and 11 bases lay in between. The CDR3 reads CASSLGTGRNYGYTF. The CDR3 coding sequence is TGTGCCAGCAGCTTGGGAACAGGGCGGAACTATGGCTACACCTTC.

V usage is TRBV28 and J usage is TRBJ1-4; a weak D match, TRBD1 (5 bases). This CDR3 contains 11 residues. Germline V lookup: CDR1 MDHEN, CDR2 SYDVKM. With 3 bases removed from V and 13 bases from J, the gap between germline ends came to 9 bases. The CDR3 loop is CASSFAGGLFF. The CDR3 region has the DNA TGTGCCAGCAGTTTCGCGGGGGGACTGTTTTTT.

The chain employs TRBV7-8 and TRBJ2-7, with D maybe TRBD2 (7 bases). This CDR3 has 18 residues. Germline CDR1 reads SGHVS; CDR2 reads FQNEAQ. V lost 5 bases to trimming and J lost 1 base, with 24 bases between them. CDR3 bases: TGTGCCAGCAGCGACACAAGGGGGGGGTCTACTTGGTCCTACGAGCAGTACTTC. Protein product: CASSDTRGGSTWSYEQYF.

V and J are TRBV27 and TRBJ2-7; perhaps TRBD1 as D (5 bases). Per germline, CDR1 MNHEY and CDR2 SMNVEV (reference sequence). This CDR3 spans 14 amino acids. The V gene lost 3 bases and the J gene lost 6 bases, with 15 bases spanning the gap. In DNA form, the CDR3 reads TGTGCCAGCAGTTTTAACGGCAGGGTAAGCGAGCAGTACTTC. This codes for CASSFNGRVSEQYF.

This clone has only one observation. The CDR3 loop reads CASRAGTGAYNEQFF. DNA of the CDR3: TGTGCCAGCAGGGCCGGGACAGGGGCCTACAATGAGCAGTTCTTC. This chain uses TRBV2 with TRBJ2-1, with 10 bases that match TRBD1. The CDR3 runs 15 residues. The ends lost 6 bases at V and 2 bases at J; junction bases unmatched: 4. CDR1 SNHLY and CDR2 FYNNEI come from the germline V gene.

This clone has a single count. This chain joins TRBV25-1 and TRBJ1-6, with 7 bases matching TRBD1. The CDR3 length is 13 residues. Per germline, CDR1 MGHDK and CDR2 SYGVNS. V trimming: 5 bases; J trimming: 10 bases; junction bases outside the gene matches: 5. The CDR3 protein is CASSRQGGSPLHF. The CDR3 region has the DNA TGTGCCAGCAGTCGACAGGGTGGGTCACCCCTCCACTTT.

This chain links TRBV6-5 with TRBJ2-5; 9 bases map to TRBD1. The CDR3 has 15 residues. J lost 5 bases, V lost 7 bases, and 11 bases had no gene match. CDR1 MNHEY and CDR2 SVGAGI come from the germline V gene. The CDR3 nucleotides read TGTGCCAGCACTTCGGGACAGGGAGGTTTCGAGACCCAGTACTTC. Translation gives CASTSGQGGFETQYF.

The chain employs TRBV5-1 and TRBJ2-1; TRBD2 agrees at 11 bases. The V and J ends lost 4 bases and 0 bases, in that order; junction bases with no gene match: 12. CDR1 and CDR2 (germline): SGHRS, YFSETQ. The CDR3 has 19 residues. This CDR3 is CASSLDGLAGLSSYNEQFF. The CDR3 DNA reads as TGCGCCAGCAGCCTGGACGGACTAGCGGGCTTAAGCTCCTACAATGAGCAGTTCTTC. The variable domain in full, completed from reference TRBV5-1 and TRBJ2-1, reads KAGVTQTPRYLIKTRGQQVTLSCSPISGHRSVSWYQQTPGQGLQFLFEYFSETQRNKGNFPGRFSGRQFSNSRSEMNVSTLELGDSALYLCASSLDGLAGLSSYNEQFFGPGTRLTVL.

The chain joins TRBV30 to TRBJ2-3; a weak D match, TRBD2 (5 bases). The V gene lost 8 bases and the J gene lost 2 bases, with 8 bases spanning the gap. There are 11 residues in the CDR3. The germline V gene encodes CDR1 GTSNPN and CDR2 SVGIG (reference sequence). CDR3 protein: CAGADTDTQYF. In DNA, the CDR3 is TGTGCCGGAGCGGACACAGATACGCAGTATTTT.

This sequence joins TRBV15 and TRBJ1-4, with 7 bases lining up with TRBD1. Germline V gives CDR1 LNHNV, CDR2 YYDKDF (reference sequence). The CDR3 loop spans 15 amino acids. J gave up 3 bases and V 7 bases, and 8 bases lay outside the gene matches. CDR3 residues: CATTPGGAANEKLFF. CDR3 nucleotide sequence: TGTGCCACCACCCCAGGGGGAGCGGCTAATGAAAAACTGTTTTTT.

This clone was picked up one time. The CDR3 reads CASSNVGGEETQYF. For the CDR3, the DNA is TGTGCCAGCAGCAACGTGGGAGGGGAAGAGACCCAGTACTTC. The V gene is TRBV2, the J gene TRBJ2-5; TRBD2 matches at 7 bases. The CDR3 has 14 amino acids. J lost 3 bases, V lost 6 bases, and 7 bases had no gene match. Germline V lookup: CDR1 SNHLY, CDR2 FYNNEI.

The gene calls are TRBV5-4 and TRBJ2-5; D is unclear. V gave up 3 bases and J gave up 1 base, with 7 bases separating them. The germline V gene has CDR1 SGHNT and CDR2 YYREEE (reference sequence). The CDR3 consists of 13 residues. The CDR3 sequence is CASSSGAQETQYF. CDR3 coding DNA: TGTGCCAGCAGCTCCGGAGCCCAAGAGACCCAGTACTTC.

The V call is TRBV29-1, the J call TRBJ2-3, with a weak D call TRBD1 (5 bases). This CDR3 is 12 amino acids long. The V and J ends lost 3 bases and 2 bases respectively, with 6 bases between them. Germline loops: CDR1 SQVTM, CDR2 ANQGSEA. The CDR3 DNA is TGCAGCGTTGACAGGGACACAGATACGCAGTATTTT. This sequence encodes CSVDRDTDTQYF.

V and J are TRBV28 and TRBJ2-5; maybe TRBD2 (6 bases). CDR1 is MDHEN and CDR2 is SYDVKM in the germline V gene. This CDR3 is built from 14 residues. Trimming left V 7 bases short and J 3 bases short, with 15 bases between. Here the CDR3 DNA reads TGTGCCAGCATCCGGGGGACTTCTAAAGAGACCCAGTACTTC. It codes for CASIRGTSKETQYF.

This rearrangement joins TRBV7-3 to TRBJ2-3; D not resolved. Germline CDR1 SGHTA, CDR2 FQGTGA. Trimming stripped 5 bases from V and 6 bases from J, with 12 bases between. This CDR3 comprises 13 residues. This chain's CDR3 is CASSPNHGDTQYF. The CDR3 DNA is TGTGCCAGCAGCCCAAACCACGGGGATACGCAGTATTTT.